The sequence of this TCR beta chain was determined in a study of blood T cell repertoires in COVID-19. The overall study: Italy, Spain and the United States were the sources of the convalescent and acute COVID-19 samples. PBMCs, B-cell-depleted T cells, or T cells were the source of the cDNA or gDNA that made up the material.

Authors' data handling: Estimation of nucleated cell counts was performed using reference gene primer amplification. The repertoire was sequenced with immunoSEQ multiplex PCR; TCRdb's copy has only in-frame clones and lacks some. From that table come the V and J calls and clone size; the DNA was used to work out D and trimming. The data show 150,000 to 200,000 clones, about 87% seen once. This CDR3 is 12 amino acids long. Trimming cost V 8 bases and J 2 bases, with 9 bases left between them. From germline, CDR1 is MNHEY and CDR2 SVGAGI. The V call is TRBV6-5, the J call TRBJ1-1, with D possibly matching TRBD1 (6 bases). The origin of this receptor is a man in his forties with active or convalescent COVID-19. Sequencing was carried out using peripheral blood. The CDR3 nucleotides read TGTGCCAGCTTAGGGGGAAACACTGAAGCTTTCTTT. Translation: CASLGGNTEAFF.